One and the same sample provided the 14 T cell receptor beta chains below, sequenced in a study of T cells after yellow fever vaccination. TCRdb reprocessed the 5' RACE reads with MiXCR, giving one entry per CDR3 protein. The sample has some 200,000 distinct CDR3 sequences; approximately 3.3% are singletons. Sequencing was performed on CD4+ T cells sorted from PBMCs, taken 10 days after the yellow fever booster vaccination. The receptors shown here come from a man between 18 and 35 years old who received the YFV17D yellow fever vaccine.

This clonotype was seen repeatedly, ten times or more. The V gene is TRBV5-1, the J gene TRBJ2-5; D may be TRBD1 or TRBD2 (5 bases each). V lost 4 bases and J 5 bases, leaving 15 bases between the germline ends. The CDR3 has 14 residues. Per germline, CDR1 SGHRS and CDR2 YFSETQ. The CDR3 nucleotides are TGCGCCAGCAGCCCACCGGGACGAGAGGAGACCCAGTACTTC. It yields the protein CASSPPGREETQYF.

The rearrangement joins TRBV10-3 to TRBJ2-3; no definite D call. The CDR3 covers 14 residues. Germline values: CDR1 ENHRY, CDR2 SYGVKD. V was trimmed by 7 bases and J by 2 bases, leaving 13 bases between them. The CDR3 region has the DNA TGTGCCATCACCGCATCACCGGACACAGATACGCAGTATTTT. Translating gives CAITASPDTDTQYF.

This clonotype has more than one count but fewer than ten. The chain carries TRBV20-1 and TRBJ2-2; the match to TRBD2 covers 9 bases. The CDR3 covers 13 residues. From germline, CDR1 is DFQATT and CDR2 SNEGSKA (reference sequence). The trim removed 5 bases at V and 8 bases at J, leaving 6 bases unmatched. Here the CDR3 reads CSAAGGPTGELFF. The CDR3 nucleotides are TGCAGTGCTGCGGGGGGGCCTACGGGGGAGCTGTTTTTT.

This clonotype was seen repeatedly, ten times or more. The chain combines TRBV7-2 with TRBJ1-4; 8 nucleotides match TRBD1. The CDR3 totals 14 residues. Trimming removed 5 bases from V and 4 bases from J; junction bases left unmatched: 3. Germline V gives CDR1 SGHTA, CDR2 FQGNSA. CDR3 amino acids: CASSAGGHNEKLFF. Written as DNA, the CDR3 is TGTGCCAGCAGCGCAGGGGGCCATAATGAAAAACTGTTTTTT.

The V gene is TRBV6-2 or TRBV6-3, the J gene TRBJ2-2, with TRBD1 identical over 7 bases. The CDR3 length is 14 residues. Germline assignment: CDR1 MNHEY and CDR2 SVGEGT. J lost 3 bases, V lost 7 bases, and 5 bases had no gene match. The CDR3 sequence is CASTKTGHTGELFF. As DNA, the CDR3 is TGTGCCAGCACCAAGACAGGGCACACCGGGGAGCTGTTTTTT.

The sample holds a few counts of this clonotype. The genes are TRBV19 and TRBJ1-1; unclear D gene. CDR1 LNHDA and CDR2 SQIVND come from the germline V gene (reference sequence). There are 13 residues in the CDR3. V gave up 5 bases and J gave up 1 base, with 8 bases separating them. CDR3 sequence reads: CASSFSANTEAFF. The CDR3 DNA reads as TGTGCCAGTAGTTTCTCCGCGAACACTGAAGCTTTCTTT. Using reference TRBV19 and TRBJ1-1 for the parts outside the CDR3, the full variable domain is DGGITQSPKYLFRKEGQNVTLSCEQNLNHDAMYWYRQDPGQGLRLIYYSQIVNDFQKGDIAEGYSVSREKKESFPLTVTSAQKNPTAFYLCASSFSANTEAFFGQGTRLTVV.

This clonotype was observed a handful of times. This rearrangement joins TRBV18 to TRBJ1-6, with 7 bases fitting TRBD1. J was trimmed by 9 bases and V by 5 bases; bases with no gene match: 13. CDR1 is KGHSH, CDR2 LQKENI, per germline. There are 16 residues in the CDR3. This chain's CDR3 is CASSGGDSQLGSPLHF. Written as DNA, the CDR3 is TGTGCCAGCTCAGGCGGGGACAGCCAGTTGGGTTCACCCCTCCACTTT.

There are many counts of this clonotype. The rearrangement links TRBV5-1 to TRBJ2-1; D assignment may be TRBD1 or TRBD2 (6 bases each). The germline V gene encodes CDR1 SGHRS and CDR2 YFSETQ. The CDR3 spans 15 residues. With 3 bases removed from V and 3 bases from J, the gap between germline ends came to 13 bases. The chain's CDR3 is CASSSGAGDYNEQFF. CDR3 coding DNA: TGCGCCAGCAGCTCGGGGGCAGGGGACTACAATGAGCAGTTCTTC.

This clonotype occurred a few times. This sequence joins TRBV4-3 and TRBJ2-3, with TRBD2 matching 10 bases. This CDR3 is 17 amino acids long. Germline CDR1 and CDR2: LGHNA and YSLEER. V lost 1 base and J lost 3; bases outside the gene matches: 7. The CDR3 region is CASSQGLAGGGTDTQYF. The CDR3 DNA reads TGCGCCAGCAGCCAAGGATTAGCGGGGGGAGGGACAGATACGCAGTATTTT.

This clonotype was picked up many times. This chain links TRBV7-9 with TRBJ1-6; D possibly corresponds to TRBD1 (5 bases). Germline CDR1 SEHNR, CDR2 FQNEAQ (reference sequence). This CDR3 has 15 amino acids. The V and J ends lost 5 bases and 7 bases respectively, with 15 bases between them. The CDR3 region has the DNA TGTGCCAGCAGCCCTCGGGGCACAGAAAATTCACCCCTCCACTTT. Amino acid sequence: CASSPRGTENSPLHF.

This sequence joins TRBV6-2 or TRBV6-3 and TRBJ2-3, with TRBD2 matching 10 bases. Germline assignment: CDR1 MNHEY and CDR2 SVGEGT. J was trimmed by 5 bases and V by 5 bases; bases with no gene match: 10. This CDR3 comprises 16 residues. For the CDR3, the DNA is TGTGCCAGCAGTCCTTCGACTAGCGGGCGGAGAGATACGCAGTATTTT. Translated, it gives CASSPSTSGRRDTQYF.

This clonotype appeared many times. The J gene is TRBJ2-5, the V gene TRBV7-2; no definite D call. Germline lookup yields CDR1 SGHTA and CDR2 FQGNSA. The CDR3 spans 12 residues. V was pared by 5 bases and J by 7 bases, with 11 bases between. The CDR3 loop is CASSPKLMTQYF. CDR3 bases: TGTGCCAGCAGCCCCAAATTGATGACCCAGTACTTC.

This clonotype was counted many times. The rearrangement uses TRBV12-3 or TRBV12-4 and TRBJ2-7; 7 nucleotides match TRBD1. After removal of 6 bases from V and 6 bases from J, the junction contained 11 bases not matched to a gene. This CDR3 contains 14 residues. The CDR3 loop is CASSRTGSLAEQYF. The CDR3 region has the DNA TGTGCCAGCAGCAGGACAGGTAGCCTAGCCGAGCAGTACTTC.

This clonotype was seen repeatedly, ten times or more. V usage is TRBV18 and J usage is TRBJ2-5, with D perhaps TRBD1 (5 bases). Trimming removed 5 bases from V and 5 bases from J, with 18 bases in between. Looked up from germline, CDR1 is KGHSH and CDR2 is LQKENI. The CDR3 is 15 amino acids. This CDR3 reads CASSYGHRRVETQYF. The DNA of the CDR3 is TGTGCCAGCTCATACGGACACCGGAGAGTTGAGACCCAGTACTTC.